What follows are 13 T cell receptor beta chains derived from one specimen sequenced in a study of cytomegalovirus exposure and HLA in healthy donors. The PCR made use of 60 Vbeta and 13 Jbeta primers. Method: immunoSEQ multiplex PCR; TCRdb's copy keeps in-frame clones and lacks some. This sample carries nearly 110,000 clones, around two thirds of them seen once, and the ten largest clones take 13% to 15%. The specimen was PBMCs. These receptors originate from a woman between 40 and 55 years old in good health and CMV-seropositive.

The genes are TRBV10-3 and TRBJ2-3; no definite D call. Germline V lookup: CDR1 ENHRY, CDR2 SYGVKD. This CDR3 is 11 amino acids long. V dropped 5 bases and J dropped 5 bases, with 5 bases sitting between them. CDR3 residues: CAISTGDTQYF. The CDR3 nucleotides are TGTGCCATCAGTACCGGAGATACGCAGTATTTT.

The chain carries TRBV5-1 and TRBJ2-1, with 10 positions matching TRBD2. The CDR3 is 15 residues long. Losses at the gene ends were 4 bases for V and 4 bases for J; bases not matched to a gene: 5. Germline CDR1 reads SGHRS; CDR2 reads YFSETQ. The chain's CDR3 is CASSTSGGEYNEQFF. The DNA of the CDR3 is TGCGCCAGCAGCACGAGCGGGGGGGAATACAATGAGCAGTTCTTC.

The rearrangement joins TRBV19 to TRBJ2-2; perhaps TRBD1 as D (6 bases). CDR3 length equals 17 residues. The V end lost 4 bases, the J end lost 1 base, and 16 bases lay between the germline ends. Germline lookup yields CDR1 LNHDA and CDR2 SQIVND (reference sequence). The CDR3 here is CASSTSSGTLNTGELFF. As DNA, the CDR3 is TGTGCCAGTAGTACGTCGTCCGGGACACTGAACACCGGGGAGCTGTTTTTT.

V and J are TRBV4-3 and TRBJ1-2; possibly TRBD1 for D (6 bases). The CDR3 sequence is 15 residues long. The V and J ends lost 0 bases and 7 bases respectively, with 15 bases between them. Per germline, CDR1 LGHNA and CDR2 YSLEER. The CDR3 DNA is TGCGCCAGCAGCCAAGATGCGGCAGGGGATAGTGGCTACACCTTC. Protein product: CASSQDAAGDSGYTF.

CDR3 sequence reads: CASSLGAGSTDTQYF. The CDR3 region has the DNA TGTGCCAGCAGCTTGGGGGCGGGTAGCACAGATACGCAGTATTTT. The V gene is TRBV5-8, the J gene TRBJ2-3; D may be TRBD2 (5 bases). The CDR3 runs 15 residues. V was cut by 0 bases and J by 0 bases, with 8 bases left in between. From germline, CDR1 is SGHTS and CDR2 YDEGEE.

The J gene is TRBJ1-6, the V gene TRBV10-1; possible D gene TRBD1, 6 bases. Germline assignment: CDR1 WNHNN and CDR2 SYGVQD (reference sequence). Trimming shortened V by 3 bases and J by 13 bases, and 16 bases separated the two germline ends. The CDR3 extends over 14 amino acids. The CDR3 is CASSEWGRIYPLHF. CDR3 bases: TGCGCCAGCAGTGAATGGGGGCGGATTTATCCCCTCCACTTT.

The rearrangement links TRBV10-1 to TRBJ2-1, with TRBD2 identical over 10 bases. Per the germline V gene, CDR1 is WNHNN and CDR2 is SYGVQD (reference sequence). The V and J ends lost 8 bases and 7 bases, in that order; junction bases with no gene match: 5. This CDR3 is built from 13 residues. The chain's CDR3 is CASGASGGNEQFF. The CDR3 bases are TGCGCCAGCGGGGCTAGCGGGGGTAATGAGCAGTTCTTC.

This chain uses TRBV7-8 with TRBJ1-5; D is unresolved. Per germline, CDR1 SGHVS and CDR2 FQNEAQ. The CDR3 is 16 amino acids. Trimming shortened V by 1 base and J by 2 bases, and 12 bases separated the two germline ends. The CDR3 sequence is CASSLGTGLGNQPQHF. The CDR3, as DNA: TGTGCCAGCAGCTTAGGCACGGGTCTTGGCAATCAGCCCCAGCATTTT.

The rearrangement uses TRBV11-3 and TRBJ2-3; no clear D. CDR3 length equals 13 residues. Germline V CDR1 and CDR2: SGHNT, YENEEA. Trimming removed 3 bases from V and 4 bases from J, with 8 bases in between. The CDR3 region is CASSFPESDTQYF. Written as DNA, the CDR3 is TGTGCCAGCAGCTTCCCGGAGTCAGATACGCAGTATTTT.

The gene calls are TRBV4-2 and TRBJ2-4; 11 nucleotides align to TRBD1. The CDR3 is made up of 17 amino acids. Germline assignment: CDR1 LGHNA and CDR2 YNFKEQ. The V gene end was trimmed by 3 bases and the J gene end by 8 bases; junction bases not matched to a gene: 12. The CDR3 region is CASSQGQGVRSTYIQYF. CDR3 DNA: TGTGCCAGCAGCCAGGGACAGGGGGTCAGAAGTACGTACATTCAGTACTTC.

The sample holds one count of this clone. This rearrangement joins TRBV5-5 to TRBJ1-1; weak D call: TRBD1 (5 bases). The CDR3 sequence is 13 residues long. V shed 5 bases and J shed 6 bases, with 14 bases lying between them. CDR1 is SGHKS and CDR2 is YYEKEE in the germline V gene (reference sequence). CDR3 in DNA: TGTGCCAGCAGGGGATTTCAGGGTTCTGAAGCTTTCTTT. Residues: CASRGFQGSEAFF. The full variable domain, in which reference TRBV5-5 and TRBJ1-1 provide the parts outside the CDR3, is DAGVTQSPTHLIKTRGQQVTLRCSPISGHKSVSWYQQVLGQGPQFIFQYYEKEERGRGNFPDRFSARQFPNYSSELNVNALLLGDSALYLCASRGFQGSEAFFGQGTRLTVV.

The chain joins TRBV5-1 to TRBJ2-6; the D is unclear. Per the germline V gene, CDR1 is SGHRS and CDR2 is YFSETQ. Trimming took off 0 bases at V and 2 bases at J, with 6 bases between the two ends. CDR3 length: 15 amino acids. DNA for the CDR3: TGCGCCAGCAGCTTGGGGCAGACTGGGGCCAACGTCCTGACTTTC. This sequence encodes CASSLGQTGANVLTF.

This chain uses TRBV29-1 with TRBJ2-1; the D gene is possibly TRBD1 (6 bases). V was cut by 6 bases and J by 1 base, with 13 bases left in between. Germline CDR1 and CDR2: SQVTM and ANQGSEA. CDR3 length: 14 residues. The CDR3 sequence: CSVAGEISYNEQFF. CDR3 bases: TGCAGCGTAGCAGGGGAGATTTCCTACAATGAGCAGTTCTTC.